The 9 T cell receptor beta chains below come from one sample, sequenced in a study of blood T cell repertoires in COVID-19. Profiled with immunoSEQ multiplex PCR; TCRdb holds only in-frame clones, not every one. The sample holds around 150,000 clones; more than 75% are singletons and the top ten take less than 2.5%. Sequencing was carried out using peripheral blood. The receptors stem from a man aged 50-60 years with active COVID-19.

V gene TRBV7-2 combines with J gene TRBJ2-5, with 7 bases identical to TRBD1. The germline V gene encodes CDR1 SGHTA and CDR2 FQGNSA. The CDR3 is 15 amino acids. J gave up 5 bases and V 4 bases, and 10 bases lay outside the gene matches. CDR3 nucleotides: TGTGCCAGCAGCTCCCGGACAGGCCCCGGGGAGACCCAGTACTTC. Its protein is CASSSRTGPGETQYF.

The V gene is TRBV10-3, the J gene TRBJ2-5, with a weak D call TRBD2 (7 bases). This CDR3 contains 14 residues. The V end was cut by 7 bases, the J end by 4 bases, with 16 bases between. In germline, CDR1 is ENHRY, CDR2 SYGVKD. The CDR3 loop reads CAIKSAGEGETQYF. CDR3 DNA sequence: TGTGCCATCAAGTCAGCAGGGGAGGGAGAGACCCAGTACTTC.

The V call is TRBV10-3, the J call TRBJ1-1; D is undetermined. Trimming shortened V by 3 bases and J by 6 bases, and 11 bases separated the two germline ends. The V gene's germline CDR1 is ENHRY and CDR2 SYGVKD. The CDR3 sequence is 13 residues long. The CDR3 loop is CAISEGRSAEAFF. In nucleotides, the CDR3 is TGTGCCATCAGTGAAGGGCGTAGCGCTGAAGCTTTCTTT.

This clone was recorded a few times. V and J are TRBV2 and TRBJ2-2, with a tentative D call TRBD1 (6 bases). Per the germline V gene, CDR1 is SNHLY and CDR2 is FYNNEI. The ends were cut back, 5 bases at V and 4 bases at J, with 11 bases in the middle. CDR3 size: 14 residues. The DNA for the CDR3 is TGTGCCAGCAGTTACAGGGTTGTCACCGGGGAGCTGTTTTTT. The encoded protein is CASSYRVVTGELFF.

CDR3 amino acids: CASSGAPYYGYTF. The CDR3 bases are TGTGCCAGTAGTGGGGCCCCATACTATGGCTACACCTTC. The chain combines TRBV19 with TRBJ1-2; the D gene is possibly TRBD1 (5 bases). The CDR3 sequence is 13 residues long. V was pared by 5 bases and J by 3 bases, with 10 bases between. Germline loops: CDR1 LNHDA, CDR2 SQIVND (reference sequence).

The gene calls are TRBV12-5 and TRBJ2-1; D perhaps matches TRBD1 (5 bases). Trimming cost V 6 bases and J 0 bases, with 9 bases left between them. Germline V lookup: CDR1 LGHNT, CDR2 FRNRAP. This CDR3 has 14 amino acids. The CDR3 region has the DNA TGTGCTAGTGGGCAGGACACCTCCTACAATGAGCAGTTCTTC. As protein: CASGQDTSYNEQFF.

The chain carries TRBV5-6 and TRBJ2-7, with unresolved D. The germline V gene has CDR1 SGHDT and CDR2 YYEEEE. The CDR3 is made up of 16 amino acids. Trimming took off 0 bases at V and 6 bases at J, with 19 bases between the two ends. The CDR3 nucleotides are TGTGCCAGCAGCTTGGCCTTGAGAGACCGAGGCTCCGAGCAGTACTTC. Amino acids: CASSLALRDRGSEQYF.

This clone has a handful of counts. CDR3 region: CASSSAQTGQPQHF. Written as DNA, the CDR3 is TGTGCCAGCAGTTCCGCCCAGACAGGGCAGCCCCAGCATTTT. J is TRBJ1-5 and V is TRBV27; TRBD1 matches at 7 bases. The germline gives CDR1 MNHEY, CDR2 SMNVEV (reference sequence). The ends lost 4 bases at V and 7 bases at J; junction bases unmatched: 7. The CDR3 is 14 amino acids.

The J gene is TRBJ2-3, the V gene TRBV7-2, with 10 bases matching TRBD2. The CDR3 spans 16 residues. Germline CDR1 is SGHTA and CDR2 is FQGNSA. After removal of 1 base from V and 5 bases from J, the junction contained 6 bases not matched to a gene. The CDR3 loop is CASSLVSSGGEDTQYF. In DNA, the CDR3 is TGTGCCAGCAGCTTAGTTTCGAGCGGGGGGGAAGATACGCAGTATTTT.